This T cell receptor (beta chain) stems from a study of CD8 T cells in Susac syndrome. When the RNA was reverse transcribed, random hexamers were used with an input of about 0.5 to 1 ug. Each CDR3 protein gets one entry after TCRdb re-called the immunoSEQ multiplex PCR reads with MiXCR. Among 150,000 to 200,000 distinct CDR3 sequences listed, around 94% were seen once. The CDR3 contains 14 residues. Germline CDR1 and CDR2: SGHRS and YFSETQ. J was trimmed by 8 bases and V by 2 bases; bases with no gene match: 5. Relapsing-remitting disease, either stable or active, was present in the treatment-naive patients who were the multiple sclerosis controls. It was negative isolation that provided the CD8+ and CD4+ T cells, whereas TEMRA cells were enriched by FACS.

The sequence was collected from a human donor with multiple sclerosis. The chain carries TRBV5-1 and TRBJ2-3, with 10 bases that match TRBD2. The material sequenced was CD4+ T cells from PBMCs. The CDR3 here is CASSLAGGDGTQYF. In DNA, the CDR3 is TGCGCCAGCAGCTTAGCGGGAGGGGACGGTACGCAGTATTTT.